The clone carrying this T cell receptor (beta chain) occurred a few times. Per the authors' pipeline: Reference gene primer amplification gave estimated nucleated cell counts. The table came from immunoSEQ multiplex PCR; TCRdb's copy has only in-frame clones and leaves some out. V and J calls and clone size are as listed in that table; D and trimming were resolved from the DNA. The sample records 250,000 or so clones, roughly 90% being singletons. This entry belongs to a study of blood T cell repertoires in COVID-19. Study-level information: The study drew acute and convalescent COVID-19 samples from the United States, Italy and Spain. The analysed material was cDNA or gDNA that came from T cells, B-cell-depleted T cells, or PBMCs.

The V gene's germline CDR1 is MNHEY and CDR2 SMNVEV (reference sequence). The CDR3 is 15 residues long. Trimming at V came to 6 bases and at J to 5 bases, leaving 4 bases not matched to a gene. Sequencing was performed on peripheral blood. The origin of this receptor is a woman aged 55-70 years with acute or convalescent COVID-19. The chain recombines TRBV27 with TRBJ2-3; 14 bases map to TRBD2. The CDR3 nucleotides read TGTGCCAGCAGCTATGGGACTAGCGGGGGAGATACGCAGTATTTT. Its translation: CASSYGTSGGDTQYF.